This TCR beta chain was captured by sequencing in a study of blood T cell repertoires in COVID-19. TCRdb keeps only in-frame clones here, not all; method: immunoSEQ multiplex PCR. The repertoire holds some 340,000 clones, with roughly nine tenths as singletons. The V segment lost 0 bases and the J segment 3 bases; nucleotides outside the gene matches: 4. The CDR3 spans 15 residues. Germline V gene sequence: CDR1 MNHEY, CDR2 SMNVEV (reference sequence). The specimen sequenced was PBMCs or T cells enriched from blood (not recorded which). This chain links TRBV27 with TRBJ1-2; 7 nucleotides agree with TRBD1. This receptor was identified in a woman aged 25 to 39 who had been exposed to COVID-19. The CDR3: CASSLSPQGDYGYTF. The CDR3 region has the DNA TGTGCCAGCAGTTTATCGCCTCAGGGGGACTATGGCTACACCTTC.